The 13 T cell receptor beta chains in this list originate from one sample, sequenced in a study of blood T cell repertoires in COVID-19. Generated by immunoSEQ multiplex PCR, the TCRdb table keeps only in-frame clones and is missing some. The table shows some 210,000 clones, with roughly 86% occurring only once. Sequencing was performed on peripheral blood. These receptors were collected from a woman in her thirties or forties with acute or convalescent COVID-19.

The chain joins TRBV11-3 to TRBJ2-3, with 7 positions matching TRBD1. Germline V gives CDR1 SGHNT, CDR2 YENEEA. CDR3 length: 14 amino acids. V was pared by 3 bases and J by 6 bases, with 6 bases of the junction left unmatched. The chain's CDR3 is CASSLTGIPDTQYF. The CDR3 coding sequence is TGTGCCAGCAGCTTGACAGGGATTCCCGATACGCAGTATTTT.

V and J are TRBV5-6 and TRBJ1-2, with D tentatively TRBD1 (6 bases). The CDR3 is 17 residues long. V dropped 1 base and J dropped 0 bases, with 16 bases sitting between them. Germline values: CDR1 SGHDT, CDR2 YYEEEE. The DNA of the CDR3 is TGTGCCAGCAGCTTGACGGGAAAACAGGGTGCTAACTATGGCTACACCTTC. It codes for CASSLTGKQGANYGYTF.

The V and J genes are TRBV5-3 and TRBJ2-1; unclear D gene. TRBV5-3 is flagged as an ORF with uncertain function. The length of the CDR3 is 15 residues. V shed 4 bases and J shed 15 bases, with 26 bases lying between them. As DNA, the CDR3 is TGTGCCAGAAGCCCGGCGAAAAAATTCCTAGGATTTACGTTCTTC. It encodes CARSPAKKFLGFTFF.

This clone turned up a few times. The chain links TRBV27 to TRBJ2-7; 14 bases are shared with TRBD2. The CDR3 totals 19 residues. Germline assignment: CDR1 MNHEY and CDR2 SMNVEV (reference sequence). J gave up 1 base and V 4 bases, and 12 bases lay outside the gene matches. CDR3 protein: CASSSGTSGGFSGSYEQYF. The CDR3 nucleotides are TGTGCCAGCAGTTCCGGGACTAGCGGGGGTTTTTCAGGGTCCTACGAGCAGTACTTC.

The V gene is TRBV6-1, the J gene TRBJ1-4; possibly TRBD1 for D (5 bases). Trimming pared 1 base from V and 5 bases from J, leaving 11 bases between. CDR1 is MNHNS and CDR2 is SASEGT in the germline V gene. CDR3 length: 15 residues. CDR3 in DNA: TGTGCCAGCAGTGAAGGTGACAGCCAGAATGAAAAACTGTTTTTT. Translating it yields CASSEGDSQNEKLFF.

The chain links TRBV9 to TRBJ2-6; 9 bases match TRBD1. There are 16 residues in the CDR3. The trim removed 4 bases at V and 2 bases at J, leaving 4 bases unmatched. The germline CDR1 and CDR2 sequences are SGDLS and YYNGEE. The CDR3 sequence: CASSPRQGAGANVLTF. CDR3 sequence (DNA): TGTGCCAGCAGCCCCAGACAGGGGGCTGGGGCCAACGTCCTGACTTTC.

The chain is built from TRBV3-1 (or the pseudogene TRBV3-2) and TRBJ1-1; 8 positions agree with TRBD1. V trimming: 5 bases; J trimming: 6 bases; junction bases outside the gene matches: 2. The CDR3 runs 12 residues. The germline gives CDR1 LGHDT, CDR2 YNNKEL (reference sequence). The CDR3 DNA reads as TGTGCCAGCAGCATACAGGGGGCTGAAGCTTTCTTT. It encodes CASSIQGAEAFF.

The V gene is TRBV27, the J gene TRBJ1-2; 9 bases agree with TRBD1. CDR3 size: 15 residues. V was clipped by 5 bases and J by 2 bases; unmatched bases: 6. Germline loops: CDR1 MNHEY, CDR2 SMNVEV (reference sequence). CDR3 DNA: TGTGCCAGCAGTCTTACAGGGGGCGGGAACTATGGCTACACCTTC. It codes for CASSLTGGGNYGYTF.

This chain joins TRBV25-1 and TRBJ1-5, with 7 bases aligning to TRBD1. Germline assignment: CDR1 MGHDK and CDR2 SYGVNS. The V segment lost 4 bases and the J segment 1 base; nucleotides outside the gene matches: 1. CDR3 length equals 14 residues. The CDR3 DNA follows: TGTGCCAGCAGTGGGGGACAGAGCAATCAGCCCCAGCATTTT. Its translation: CASSGGQSNQPQHF.

The V gene is TRBV30, the J gene TRBJ1-1; 11 bases agree with TRBD1. V lost 0 bases, J lost 1 base, and 10 bases stayed unmatched. CDR3 length: 18 residues. Germline assignment: CDR1 GTSNPN and CDR2 SVGIG (reference sequence). The CDR3: CAWSVRVGTGGGNTEAFF. DNA of the CDR3: TGTGCCTGGAGTGTACGAGTGGGGACAGGGGGAGGGAACACTGAAGCTTTCTTT.

The gene calls are TRBV5-1 and TRBJ1-2, with TRBD1 matching 9 bases. The CDR3 loop spans 14 amino acids. Per the germline V gene, CDR1 is SGHRS and CDR2 is YFSETQ. J lost 6 bases, V lost 4 bases, and 7 bases had no gene match. The CDR3: CASSTRTGDHGYTF. In DNA form, the CDR3 reads TGCGCCAGCAGCACGAGGACAGGGGATCATGGCTACACCTTC.

The chain links TRBV7-2 to TRBJ1-2; TRBD1 might be the D (5 bases). Trimming cost V 0 bases and J 2 bases, with 7 bases left between them. Germline V gene data show CDR1 as SGHTA and CDR2 as FQGNSA. The CDR3 has 14 residues. CDR3 amino acids: CASSLAAGNYGYTF. The CDR3 nucleotides are TGTGCCAGCAGCTTAGCGGCAGGGAACTATGGCTACACCTTC.

The chain recombines TRBV5-1 with TRBJ1-5; D is ambiguous. V lost 4 bases and J lost 4, with 12 bases in between. The CDR3 totals 14 residues. Per the germline V gene, CDR1 is SGHRS and CDR2 is YFSETQ. For the CDR3, the DNA is TGCGCCAGCAGCCCGCTTGGGGAGAATCAGCCCCAGCATTTT. Translated, it gives CASSPLGENQPQHF.